This TCR beta chain appears in the sequencing data of a study of blood T cell repertoires in COVID-19. About the study: Researchers got acute and convalescent COVID-19 samples from the United States, Italy and Spain. Nucleic acid was either cDNA or gDNA, and it came from T cells, B-cell-depleted T cells, or PBMCs.

This clone was observed once. Profiled with immunoSEQ multiplex PCR; TCRdb holds only in-frame clones, not every one. The sample records a few hundred thousand clones, approximately 90% being singletons. The CDR3 length is 14 residues. V trimming: 2 bases; J trimming: 5 bases; junction bases outside the gene matches: 4. Germline CDR1 GTSNPN, CDR2 SVGIG (reference sequence). Specimen: PBMCs or T cells enriched from blood (not recorded which). The V gene is TRBV30, the J gene TRBJ1-5, with TRBD1 identical over 9 bases. This clonotype originated in a woman in her thirties or forties with acute COVID-19. The CDR3 coding sequence is TGTGCCTGGAGTCTGGGACAGGGTGATCAGCCCCAGCATTTT. Encoded protein: CAWSLGQGDQPQHF.